This TCR beta chain was found in a study of T cell repertoires in cytomegalovirus infection. Study summary: Based on public TCR beta signatures, there were indications of CMV infection and of a matching HLA type.

Germline V gene data show CDR1 as MNHEY and CDR2 as SVGEGT. Trimming took off 4 bases at V and 4 bases at J, with 13 bases between the two ends. This CDR3 spans 14 amino acids. Notes on this clonotype: Antigen unknown.

A single record per CDR3 protein comes from TCRdb applying MiXCR to the reads. This sample has about 600,000 distinct CDR3 sequences, with 20% to 25% found just once. Points from the study as a whole: Totalled public TCR beta family frequency picked out people who carried CMV plus the relevant HLA. In two of eight donors, the top clonotype was HLA-C-restricted CMV-specific.

Sequenced: CD8+ T cells from PBMCs. This TCR was recovered from a human donor in good health (CMV status not recorded). Some clones in this sample may be carry-over from other donors' samples. The chain has TRBV6-2 or TRBV6-3 and TRBJ1-2, with unresolved D. CDR3 coding DNA: TGTGCCAGCAGTTGGGCGGATATCGCCTATGGCTACACCTTC. It specifies CASSWADIAYGYTF.